This paragraph covers one T cell receptor (beta chain) sequence. In Susac syndrome patients, recently defined diagnostic criteria for definite or probable disease were met. V lost 6 bases, J lost 0 bases, and 5 bases stayed unmatched. Germline V gene lookup returns CDR1 SQVTM and CDR2 ANQGSEA. The CDR3 contains 15 residues. The data were taken from a study of CD8 T cells in Susac syndrome. Study context: Clinical remission applied to roughly 8 sequenced Susac syndrome patients, and five or six had active disease. When their blood was taken, patients with Susac syndrome were therapy-naive, taking corticosteroids, or taking intravenous immunoglobulin alone.

RNA amounts of about 0.45 to 1 ug underwent reverse transcription with random hexamers. Multiplex PCR with immunoSEQ amplified the TCR beta CDR3 across 54 Vbeta and 13 Jbeta. One entry per CDR3 protein results from TCRdb running MiXCR on the immunoSEQ multiplex PCR reads. The data hold some 200,000 distinct CDR3 sequences, with more than 90% observed a single time. The TCR sequence derives from a human donor with Susac syndrome. The chain employs TRBV29-1 and TRBJ1-6; 7 bases line up with TRBD1. Sequenced sample: CD4+ T cells from PBMCs. The CDR3: CSVRTGSSYNSPLHF. CDR3 coding DNA: TGCAGCGTCCGGACAGGCAGCTCCTATAATTCACCCCTCCACTTT.